This is a list of T cell receptor beta chains from one sample in a study of T-cell memory formation after mild COVID-19. One entry per CDR3 protein results from TCRdb running MiXCR on the 5' RACE reads. This table has over 150,000 distinct CDR3 sequences, 13% appearing once. What was sequenced was PBMCs or a T cell subset sorted from them (not recorded which). The receptors were sampled from a man younger than 35 who had mild COVID-19 (a few samples of this study predate the infection). Cell type and time point are not known. Each CDR3 is given with its conserved first and last residue. Fields, in order: D gene, V gene, CDR3 protein. The D gene is left open where the match is weak.

d_call: -; v_call: TRBV6-5; cdr3_aa: CASSFRGAISETQYF
d_call: -; v_call: TRBV28; cdr3_aa: CASSLLGNEAKNIQYF
d_call: -; v_call: TRBV7-3; cdr3_aa: CASSRTAGELFF
d_call: TRBD1; v_call: TRBV12-3/TRBV12-4; cdr3_aa: CASSRQGRNGYTF
d_call: TRBD1; v_call: TRBV5-6; cdr3_aa: CASSSGTGWSPLHF
d_call: TRBD1; v_call: TRBV5-5; cdr3_aa: CASSAGTGMYNEQFF
d_call: -; v_call: TRBV7-2; cdr3_aa: CASSPSKGFQPQHF
d_call: -; v_call: TRBV2; cdr3_aa: CASSKKETQYF
d_call: TRBD2; v_call: TRBV6-6; cdr3_aa: CASVPAGAQNTGELFF
d_call: -; v_call: TRBV3-1; cdr3_aa: CASSQGAGDTGELFF
d_call: -; v_call: TRBV5-1; cdr3_aa: CASSLLGGEELFF
d_call: TRBD1; v_call: TRBV6-5; cdr3_aa: CASSYSKTGTTEAFF
d_call: -; v_call: TRBV6-6; cdr3_aa: CASSYMGPRNHSPLHF
d_call: -; v_call: TRBV6-5; cdr3_aa: CASSRGFSTDTQYF
d_call: -; v_call: TRBV5-1; cdr3_aa: CASSLDGATDTQYF
d_call: -; v_call: TRBV5-1; cdr3_aa: CASSLNTGEETQYF
d_call: -; v_call: TRBV5-1; cdr3_aa: CASSLEKQGSQETQYF
d_call: TRBD1; v_call: TRBV2; cdr3_aa: CASRYLGQGNTF
d_call: TRBD2; v_call: TRBV11-2; cdr3_aa: CASSFAGGAATDTQYF
d_call: -; v_call: TRBV4-3; cdr3_aa: CASSQAPDSQKYF
d_call: TRBD2; v_call: TRBV4-2; cdr3_aa: CASSQDGAGGFTDTQYF
d_call: TRBD1; v_call: TRBV20-1; cdr3_aa: CSASPPGDSQPQHF
d_call: TRBD1; v_call: TRBV4-3; cdr3_aa: CASSSRPKGAGEKLFF
d_call: -; v_call: TRBV5-1; cdr3_aa: CASSLRGPNTEAFF
d_call: TRBD1; v_call: TRBV28; cdr3_aa: CASRRQGSTEAFF
d_call: TRBD1; v_call: TRBV25-1; cdr3_aa: CASSGTGEGQPQHF
d_call: -; v_call: TRBV9; cdr3_aa: CASSDGTTIQETQYF
d_call: -; v_call: TRBV7-3; cdr3_aa: CASSHTTNINTGELFF
d_call: TRBD2; v_call: TRBV7-3; cdr3_aa: CASSGAGGREQFF
d_call: -; v_call: TRBV10-3; cdr3_aa: CAIRADYEQYF
d_call: TRBD1; v_call: TRBV28; cdr3_aa: CASSTTGGGADTQYF
d_call: TRBD1; v_call: TRBV28; cdr3_aa: CASIGQGRTGELFF
d_call: -; v_call: TRBV7-7; cdr3_aa: CAIPGKSAVNTGELFF
d_call: -; v_call: TRBV19; cdr3_aa: CASSIDRWPDTQYF
d_call: -; v_call: TRBV4-2; cdr3_aa: CASSQEPHDRGELFF
d_call: -; v_call: TRBV6-6; cdr3_aa: CASSHLGTADTEAFF
d_call: -; v_call: TRBV4-2; cdr3_aa: CASSIQGNEGEAFF
d_call: -; v_call: TRBV7-3; cdr3_aa: CASSLMGLRSSTDTQYF
d_call: -; v_call: TRBV5-1; cdr3_aa: CASSQGLGWFMNTGELFF
d_call: -; v_call: TRBV3-1; cdr3_aa: CASSTRTRTEAFF
d_call: TRBD1; v_call: TRBV24-1; cdr3_aa: CATSGTGGSETQYF
d_call: TRBD1; v_call: TRBV27; cdr3_aa: CASSLAGGRFGNQPQHF
d_call: -; v_call: TRBV24-1; cdr3_aa: CATSDSTGTSYNEQFF
d_call: -; v_call: TRBV20-1; cdr3_aa: CSARVGTGNEKLFF
d_call: -; v_call: TRBV6-2/TRBV6-3; cdr3_aa: CASSQGPDTDTQYF
d_call: -; v_call: TRBV14; cdr3_aa: CASSQSLNTGELFF
d_call: -; v_call: TRBV5-1; cdr3_aa: CASSPGPWPLEQFF
d_call: -; v_call: TRBV20-1; cdr3_aa: CSATVGAEGEQYF
d_call: -; v_call: TRBV6-6; cdr3_aa: CASGHEQFF
d_call: TRBD1; v_call: TRBV7-9; cdr3_aa: CASSLPRDRGLETQYF
d_call: TRBD1; v_call: TRBV28; cdr3_aa: CAGQGARNTEAFF
d_call: TRBD2; v_call: TRBV11-3; cdr3_aa: CASSLGPTSGTYNEQFF
d_call: -; v_call: TRBV7-2; cdr3_aa: CASSPGLSLSYEQYF
d_call: -; v_call: TRBV10-3; cdr3_aa: CAIRGGTTSLNYGYTF